This record covers a single T cell receptor (beta chain). Its target is unknown. V lost 3 bases to trimming and J lost 8 bases; unmatched junction nucleotides: 12. This CDR3 region has 16 residues. The germline CDR1 and CDR2 sequences are SGHDT and YYEEEE. The data were obtained in a study of cytomegalovirus exposure and HLA in healthy donors. The PCR had 60 Vbeta and 13 Jbeta primers. Sequenced by immunoSEQ multiplex PCR; TCRdb stores in-frame clones only, minus some. Among under 200,000 clones listed, roughly 88% were seen once. Findings of the study overall: Presence/absence comparisons presumed near-even sequencing depth among donors.

The specimen sequenced was PBMCs. This clonotype originated in a young man in good health and CMV-seropositive. The rearrangement links TRBV5-6 to TRBJ2-1, with 9 bases identical to TRBD2. The CDR3 DNA sequence: TGTGCCAGCAGCTATGGAGTTGGCGGGGGGGTCGATGAGCAGTTCTTC. This translates into CASSYGVGGGVDEQFF.